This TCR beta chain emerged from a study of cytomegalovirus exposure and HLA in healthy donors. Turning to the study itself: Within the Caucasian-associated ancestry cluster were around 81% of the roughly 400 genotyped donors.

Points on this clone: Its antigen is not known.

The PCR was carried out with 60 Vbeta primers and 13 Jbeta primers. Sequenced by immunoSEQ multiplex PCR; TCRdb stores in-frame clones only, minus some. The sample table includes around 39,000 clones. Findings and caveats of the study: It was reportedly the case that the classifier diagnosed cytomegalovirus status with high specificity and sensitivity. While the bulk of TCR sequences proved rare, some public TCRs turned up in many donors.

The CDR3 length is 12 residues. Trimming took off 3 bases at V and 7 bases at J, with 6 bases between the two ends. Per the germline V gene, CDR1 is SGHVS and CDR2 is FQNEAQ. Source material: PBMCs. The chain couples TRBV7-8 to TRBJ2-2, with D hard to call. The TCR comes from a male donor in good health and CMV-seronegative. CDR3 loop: CASSFRLGELFF. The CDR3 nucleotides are TGTGCCAGCAGCTTCAGACTCGGGGAGCTGTTTTTT.